The 5 T cell receptor beta chains given below trace back to one sample, sequenced in a study of T cells in Graves' hyperthyroidism and ophthalmopathy. RNA transcripts yielded amplified TCR beta CDR3 regions. The primer set for the first-round RT-PCR of the TCR CDR3 was HTBI. TCRdb re-analysed the multiplex PCR reads in MiXCR, keeping a single row per CDR3 protein. The table lists roughly 840,000 distinct CDR3 sequences, about two fifths of them singletons, with roughly 8.3% in the top ten. Material: blood. The receptors here all came from a man aged 18 to 29 with Graves' hyperthyroidism.

This clonotype was picked up a small number of times. The chain carries TRBV4-1 and TRBJ2-7; D remains unclear. Per the germline V gene, CDR1 is MGHRA and CDR2 is YSYEKL. Trimming stripped 0 bases from V and 4 bases from J, with 7 bases between. The CDR3 is 13 amino acids. The CDR3 is CASSQDGLYEQYF. DNA of the CDR3: TGCGCCAGCAGCCAAGATGGGCTATACGAGCAGTACTTC.

The table lists this clonotype with many counts. CDR3 amino acids: CSVFRGNTGELFF. As DNA, the CDR3 is TGCAGCGTTTTCAGGGGGAACACCGGGGAGCTGTTTTTT. The chain combines TRBV29-1 with TRBJ2-2, with D maybe TRBD1 (6 bases). CDR1 is SQVTM, CDR2 ANQGSEA, per germline. The CDR3 totals 13 residues. V was cut by 5 bases and J by 1 base, with 8 bases left in between.

J is TRBJ2-2 and V is TRBV9; TRBD1 is a possible D gene (5 bases). Trimming left V 4 bases short and J 0 bases short, with 16 bases between. Germline-derived CDR1 and CDR2 are SGDLS and YYNGEE. CDR3 size: 17 residues. The CDR3 region is CASSHPGLSANTGELFF. The CDR3 region has the DNA TGTGCCAGCAGCCATCCAGGGCTCTCCGCGAACACCGGGGAGCTGTTTTTT.

The chain recombines TRBV10-3 with TRBJ1-6, with 8 positions matching TRBD1. Germline assignment: CDR1 ENHRY and CDR2 SYGVKD. V shed 0 bases, J shed 9 bases, and the junction held 4 bases outside the gene matches. The CDR3 sequence is 15 residues long. CDR3 nucleotide sequence: TGTGCCATCAGTGAGTCGACAGGGGTGCTTTCACCCCTCCACTTT. This codes for CAISESTGVLSPLHF.

The chain's CDR3 is CASSLGVTGVVNEKLFF. DNA of the CDR3: TGTGCCAGCAGTTTGGGGGTGACAGGGGTGGTTAATGAAAAACTGTTTTTT. J is TRBJ1-4 and V is TRBV12-3 or TRBV12-4, with 8 nucleotides matching TRBD1. The V segment lost 3 bases and the J segment 4 bases; nucleotides outside the gene matches: 10. The CDR3 is 17 residues long.